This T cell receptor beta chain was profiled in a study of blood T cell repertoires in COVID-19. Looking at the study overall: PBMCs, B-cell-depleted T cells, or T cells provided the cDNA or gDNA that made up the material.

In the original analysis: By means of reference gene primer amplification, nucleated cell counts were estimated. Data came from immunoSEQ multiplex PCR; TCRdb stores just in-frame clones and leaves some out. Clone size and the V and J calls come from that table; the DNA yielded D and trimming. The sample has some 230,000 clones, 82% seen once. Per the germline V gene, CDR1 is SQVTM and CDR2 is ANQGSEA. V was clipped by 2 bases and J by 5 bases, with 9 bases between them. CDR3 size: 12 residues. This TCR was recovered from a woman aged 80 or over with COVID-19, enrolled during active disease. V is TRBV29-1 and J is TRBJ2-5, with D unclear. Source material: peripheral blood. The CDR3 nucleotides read TGCAGCGTTGAACCTAGTGTGGAGACCCAGTACTTC. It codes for CSVEPSVETQYF.